This T cell receptor (beta chain) is from a study of T-cell reconstitution after alpha-beta-depleted transplantation in children. TCRbeta library construction was performed incorporating unique molecular identifiers. TCRdb called the PCR reads again in MiXCR, with one record for every CDR3 protein. The table includes around 700,000 distinct CDR3 sequences, less than 15% detected once. Regarding the study as a whole: Expanded clones from the graft, numbering several hundred, reportedly supplied alpha-beta T cells about two months after transplant. Recipient T cells and thymic progenitors that survived gave rise to the high TCRbeta diversity observed at day 60 in some patients. T cells produced anew were the main source of T-cell counts and diversity one year after transplant.

The CDR3 has 14 amino acids. The V end was cut by 5 bases, the J end by 8 bases, with 16 bases between. Germline CDR1 SGHKS, CDR2 YYEKEE (reference sequence). Regarding this clonotype: Its antigen is not identified.

This specimen was PBMCs, taken before TCRalphabeta/CD19-depleted stem cell transplant. The rearrangement joins TRBV5-5 to TRBJ1-4; D unresolved. The origin of this receptor is a girl aged 2 to 10 with congenital amegakaryocytic thrombocytopenia, due to receive a stem cell transplant. Written as DNA, the CDR3 is TGTGCCAGCAGTTACAGCGCCCCTGGAGAAAAACTGTTTTTT. It codes for CASSYSAPGEKLFF.